This passage covers 14 T cell receptor beta chains from one sample sequenced in a study of T cell responses to AZD1222 COVID-19 vaccine. Profiled with immunoSEQ multiplex PCR; TCRdb holds only in-frame clones, not every one. The data show about 180,000 clones, with approximately 92% seen just once and roughly 2.5% held by the top ten. The specimen comprised peripheral blood, sampled on day 0 of AZD1222 vaccination. These receptors originate from an adult in good health.

This chain connects TRBV29-1 to TRBJ1-2; D is ambiguous. The CDR3 is 13 residues long. V gave up 4 bases and J gave up 4 bases, with 13 bases separating them. The germline gives CDR1 SQVTM, CDR2 ANQGSEA. DNA for the CDR3: TGCAGCGTTGGTCAGAATAGCCTCTATGGCTACACCTTC. As protein: CSVGQNSLYGYTF.

The chain has TRBV6-4 and TRBJ2-2; 10 nucleotides align to TRBD2. Germline V gives CDR1 MRHNA, CDR2 SNTAGT. Losses at the gene ends were 3 bases for V and 7 bases for J; bases not matched to a gene: 5. The CDR3 has 15 residues. Here the CDR3 reads CASSELAGDGGELFF. The DNA for the CDR3 is TGTGCCAGCAGTGAGCTAGCGGGAGACGGCGGGGAGCTGTTTTTT.

The rearrangement uses TRBV7-9 and TRBJ2-1; D remains unclear. With 5 bases removed from V and 10 bases from J, the gap between germline ends came to 12 bases. The V gene's germline CDR1 is SEHNR and CDR2 FQNEAQ (reference sequence). The CDR3 length is 12 residues. In DNA form, the CDR3 reads TGTGCCAGCAGCCATTCCGGAGAGGAGCAGTTCTTC. It translates to CASSHSGEEQFF.

The gene calls are TRBV5-1 and TRBJ1-1; D possibly corresponds to TRBD1 (5 bases). Germline lookup yields CDR1 SGHRS and CDR2 YFSETQ. The CDR3 loop spans 12 amino acids. Trimming removed 4 bases at V and 13 bases at J, with 17 bases between. This CDR3 is CASSPRQGVDFF. CDR3 DNA: TGCGCCAGCAGCCCCCGGCAGGGCGTGGATTTCTTT.

V usage is TRBV9 and J usage is TRBJ2-3, with no clear D. There are 15 residues in the CDR3. Germline V gene lookup returns CDR1 SGDLS and CDR2 YYNGEE. Trimming cost V 1 base and J 2 bases, with 11 bases left between them. Here the CDR3 DNA reads TGTGCCAGCAGCGTACATCCCAGCAACACAGATACGCAGTATTTT. It specifies CASSVHPSNTDTQYF.

The rearrangement uses TRBV2 and TRBJ2-3; TRBD2 aligns across 8 bases. This CDR3 has 15 amino acids. From germline, CDR1 is SNHLY and CDR2 FYNNEI. In nucleotides, the CDR3 is TGTGCAACCCGGGGGGGGGACTCGACCACAGATACGCAGTATTTT. Translation gives CATRGGDSTTDTQYF.

The chain couples TRBV9 to TRBJ1-2; 9 bases are a match to TRBD1. Germline CDR1 reads SGDLS; CDR2 reads YYNGEE. J gave up 4 bases and V 4 bases, and 11 bases lay outside the gene matches. This CDR3 region has 16 residues. CDR3 residues: CASSPPTGGAIYGYTF. As DNA, the CDR3 is TGTGCCAGCAGCCCCCCCACAGGGGGCGCCATCTATGGCTACACCTTC.

The chain joins TRBV5-1 to TRBJ2-2; D may be TRBD2 (6 bases). CDR3 length equals 16 residues. Germline CDR1 SGHRS, CDR2 YFSETQ. The V end lost 3 bases, the J end lost 6 bases, and 18 bases lay between the germline ends. As DNA, the CDR3 is TGCGCCAGCAGCTCGACCGGGACTGGCGGGTCCGGGGAGCTGTTTTTT. Its protein product is CASSSTGTGGSGELFF.

The V gene is TRBV19, the J gene TRBJ1-5; D is unresolved. CDR3 length: 15 amino acids. Germline V gene data show CDR1 as LNHDA and CDR2 as SQIVND (reference sequence). V shed 5 bases and J shed 5 bases, with 16 bases lying between them. The CDR3 DNA reads as TGTGCCAGTAGTCGCCCGGGGAAAAGGTATCAGCCCCAGCATTTT. Protein sequence: CASSRPGKRYQPQHF.

This rearrangement joins TRBV12-5 to TRBJ1-6, with D tentatively TRBD1 (6 bases). CDR3 length equals 19 residues. Germline CDR1 reads LGHNT; CDR2 reads FRNRAP. Trimming pared 0 bases from V and 8 bases from J, leaving 23 bases between. DNA of the CDR3: TGTGCTAGTGGTTTGGTAAGCGTAACAGGGTATAGTTTCTATTCACCCCTCCACTTT. Translated: CASGLVSVTGYSFYSPLHF.

This clone was seen more than once but under ten times. V gene TRBV6-5 combines with J gene TRBJ2-1, with D perhaps TRBD2 (6 bases). The CDR3 spans 14 residues. Trimming removed 7 bases from V and 3 bases from J, with 13 bases in between. From germline, CDR1 is MNHEY and CDR2 SVGAGI. In DNA form, the CDR3 reads TGTGCCAGCAAACGGGAGTTGGACTACAATGAGCAGTTCTTC. It is translated as CASKRELDYNEQFF.

The chain uses TRBV6-1 and TRBJ2-3; a weak D match, TRBD1 (6 bases). CDR1 and CDR2 from the germline V gene are MNHNS and SASEGT. V was clipped by 2 bases and J by 1 base, with 7 bases between them. CDR3 size: 14 residues. The CDR3 region is CASSEPGGTDTQYF. The CDR3 DNA reads as TGTGCCAGCAGTGAACCAGGGGGCACAGATACGCAGTATTTT.

V usage is TRBV25-1 and J usage is TRBJ1-2, with D perhaps TRBD1 (5 bases). Trimming pared 8 bases from V and 3 bases from J, leaving 10 bases between. CDR3 size: 12 residues. The germline V gene has CDR1 MGHDK and CDR2 SYGVNS. The CDR3 DNA is TGTGCCAGCCCGGGACGGGACTATGGCTACACCTTC. It encodes CASPGRDYGYTF.

The rearrangement joins TRBV6-4 to TRBJ1-5; D might be TRBD1 (6 bases). Germline assignment: CDR1 MRHNA and CDR2 SNTAGT. The CDR3 runs to 19 residues. V was clipped by 3 bases and J by 1 base, with 22 bases between them. The CDR3 sequence: CASSEFEGGVTPSNQPQHF. The CDR3 DNA sequence: TGTGCCAGCAGTGAATTCGAAGGGGGTGTAACGCCGAGCAATCAGCCCCAGCATTTT.